The sample holds one count of the clone carrying this T cell receptor (beta chain). Germline V CDR1 and CDR2: MNHNS, SASEGT. The CDR3 is 14 amino acids. V lost 1 base and J 2 bases, leaving 9 bases between the germline ends. This sample is part of a study of blood T cell repertoires in COVID-19. In the study overall: Spain, Italy and the United States supplied samples that represented acute and convalescent COVID-19. T cells, B-cell-depleted T cells, or PBMCs supplied cDNA or gDNA.

How the authors handled the data: Amplification with reference gene primers provided the estimates of nucleated cell counts. Method: immunoSEQ multiplex PCR; TCRdb's copy keeps in-frame clones and lacks some. That table supplies the V and J calls and clone size; D and trimming were determined from the DNA. The sample has 120,000 or so clones, 70% to 90% seen once; the top ten hold over 1%. The clonotype originates from a woman aged 80 or over with acute or convalescent COVID-19. This chain uses TRBV6-1 with TRBJ2-7; maybe TRBD2 (5 bases). The sequenced sample consisted of peripheral blood. CDR3 loop: CASSEGEAAYEQYF. The CDR3 DNA follows: TGTGCCAGCAGTGAAGGAGAAGCGGCCTACGAGCAGTACTTC.